This record looks at one T cell receptor beta chain sequence and its context. Its cognate antigen is unknown. A read error may account for a junction end that differs from germline. These data come from a study of shared clonotypes between healthy human individuals. Per germline, CDR1 ENHRY and CDR2 SYGVKD. The length of the CDR3 is 16 residues. TCRdb's table, derived via immunoSEQ multiplex PCR, lists solely in-frame clones and lacks some. The table records a few million clones, approximately 95% of them present only once. Broader study findings: Investigators collected only blood, and repertoires in tissues likely differ. A handful of donors shared 4.5% to 6.5% of their naive CD4 clonotypes.

The sequenced material came from naive CD4+ T cells from PBMCs. Subset denoted: CD45RA+ positively selected. This clonotype originated in a man aged 18 to 30 in good health. Some clones in this sample may be carry-over from other donors' samples. This chain joins TRBV10-3 and TRBJ2-2, with a possible D match to TRBD2 (5 bases). The CDR3 protein is CAISEGPTGNIGELFF. In DNA form, the CDR3 reads TGTGCCATCAGTGAGGGCCCGACGGGGAACATCGGGGAGCTGTTTTTT.